Presented here are 16 T cell receptor beta chains from one specimen sequenced in a study of T cells in Graves' hyperthyroidism and ophthalmopathy. RNA transcripts served as the template for amplifying TCR beta CDR3 regions. A first-round RT-PCR of the TCR CDR3 used the HTBI primer set. TCRdb passed the multiplex PCR reads through MiXCR, listing each CDR3 protein once. The sample lists 480,000 or so distinct CDR3 sequences, 40% to 50% occurring once. Sequenced input: peripheral blood or thyroid tissue (not recorded which). Every receptor here comes from an adult woman with Graves' disease, either hyperthyroidism or ophthalmopathy (not recorded which).

V is TRBV20-1 and J is TRBJ1-4; no clear D. This CDR3 comprises 11 residues. V was pared by 3 bases and J by 3 bases, with 2 bases between. Germline CDR1 and CDR2: DFQATT and SNEGSKA (reference sequence). The CDR3, as DNA: TGCAGTGCTAGGTCTAATGAAAAACTGTTTTTT. Translated, it gives CSARSNEKLFF.

The gene calls are TRBV5-1 and TRBJ1-4; a possible D gene is TRBD1 (5 bases). Germline V CDR1 and CDR2: SGHRS, YFSETQ. The CDR3 totals 14 residues. Trimming cost V 0 bases and J 7 bases, with 10 bases left between them. The CDR3 coding sequence is TGCGCCAGCAGCTTGGGAGGGGATGGTGAAAAACTGTTTTTT. Translated, it gives CASSLGGDGEKLFF.

The chain joins TRBV5-5 to TRBJ1-5; tentative D call: TRBD1 (6 bases). This CDR3 region has 16 residues. V shed 4 bases and J shed 1 base, with 15 bases lying between them. Per germline, CDR1 SGHKS and CDR2 YYEKEE (reference sequence). CDR3: CASSEQGLRSNQPQHF. CDR3 sequence (DNA): TGTGCCAGCAGCGAACAGGGTTTGAGAAGCAATCAGCCCCAGCATTTT.

This clonotype was counted once. The rearrangement uses TRBV9 and TRBJ1-1; D is unresolved. CDR3 length: 13 residues. V lost 0 bases and J lost 7, with 10 bases in between. CDR1 and CDR2 (germline): SGDLS, YYNGEE. The CDR3 loop is CASSVGYGLEAFF. CDR3 nucleotides: TGTGCCAGCAGCGTAGGTTACGGACTTGAAGCTTTCTTT.

This clonotype was observed many times. The chain has TRBV19 and TRBJ1-1; perhaps TRBD1 as D (6 bases). CDR3 size: 14 residues. Trimming cost V 5 bases and J 5 bases, with 15 bases left between them. Looked up from germline, CDR1 is LNHDA and CDR2 is SQIVND (reference sequence). The CDR3 DNA follows: TGTGCCAGTAGTTACTTCGGGGGCTATACTGAAGCTTTCTTT. As protein: CASSYFGGYTEAFF.

This clonotype was seen at least ten times. The chain links TRBV7-2 to TRBJ2-7; 11 bases align to TRBD2. CDR1 is SGHTA and CDR2 is FQGNSA in the germline V gene. The CDR3 has 16 residues. With V trimmed by 5 bases and J by 3 bases, 9 bases remained unmatched. The DNA of the CDR3 is TGTGCCAGCAGCCACAGGGGACTAGCGGATAACTACGAGCAGTACTTC. It is translated as CASSHRGLADNYEQYF.

On this clonotype: In this CDR3 the conserved last residue, phenylalanine or tryptophan, is missing, so a read error is likely. Because the CDR3's place on the DNA is in doubt, the DNA is left out and the CDR3 is given as listed by TCRdb. CDR3 protein: CSARTGLAGGDTY. The J gene is TRBJ1-2, the V gene TRBV20-1. Germline loops: CDR1 DFQATT, CDR2 SNEGSKA (reference sequence). The CDR3 has 13 residues if both end residues are counted.

Concerning this clonotype: No conserved phenylalanine or tryptophan ends this CDR3, so it is likely a read error. The limits of the CDR3 on the DNA are not certain, so only TCRdb's listed CDR3 is given. This chain links TRBV20-1 with TRBJ1-4; TRBD1 is taken as the D call from the table, unchecked against the DNA. Germline-derived CDR1 and CDR2 are DFQATT and SNEGSKA (reference sequence). The CDR3 totals 12 residues, both ends included. CDR3 loop: CSADNGTVTALI.

This clonotype was counted at least ten times. The chain is built from TRBV29-1 and TRBJ1-1; 7 bases fit TRBD1. The CDR3 runs 12 residues. Germline V gene lookup returns CDR1 SQVTM and CDR2 ANQGSEA. The V segment lost 4 bases and the J segment 4 bases; nucleotides outside the gene matches: 3. The CDR3, as DNA: TGCAGCGTTGTTCAGGGGGTCACTGAAGCTTTCTTT. Protein: CSVVQGVTEAFF.

The chain joins TRBV7-9 to TRBJ1-6; 7 bases line up with TRBD1. Germline V gives CDR1 SEHNR, CDR2 FQNEAQ (reference sequence). The CDR3 runs to 14 residues. The trim removed 6 bases at V and 4 bases at J, leaving 3 bases unmatched. CDR3 sequence (DNA): TGTGCCAGCAGGGACAGGTTGTATAATTCACCCCTCCACTTT. It encodes CASRDRLYNSPLHF.

The V call is TRBV9, the J call TRBJ1-3; D is ambiguous. The CDR3 sequence is 15 residues long. Deletions cut 2 bases from V and 4 bases from J, with 13 bases between. Germline loops: CDR1 SGDLS, CDR2 YYNGEE. DNA for the CDR3: TGTGCCAGCAGCGTGGGCGGTTTATTCGGAAACACCATATATTTT. This sequence encodes CASSVGGLFGNTIYF.

The chain joins TRBV15 to TRBJ1-2; 8 positions agree with TRBD1. Germline loops: CDR1 LNHNV, CDR2 YYDKDF (reference sequence). With 7 bases clipped from V and 4 bases from J, the junction kept 11 bases outside the gene matches. There are 15 residues in the CDR3. CDR3 loop: CATISDLGTGYGYTF. CDR3 DNA sequence: TGTGCCACCATCAGTGATCTGGGGACAGGCTATGGCTACACCTTC.

CDR3: CASTTETGVTEAFF. CDR3 sequence (DNA): TGTGCCAGCACCACCGAGACAGGGGTCACTGAAGCTTTCTTT. The chain employs TRBV3-1 and TRBJ1-1; TRBD1 matches 8 bases. This CDR3 is 14 amino acids long. Germline lookup yields CDR1 LGHDT and CDR2 YNNKEL (reference sequence). V was clipped by 7 bases and J by 4 bases; unmatched bases: 8.

This clonotype has ten or more counts. V and J are TRBV20-1 and TRBJ2-2; 8 bases match TRBD2. The CDR3 extends over 14 amino acids. After removal of 5 bases from V and 1 base from J, the junction contained 3 bases not matched to a gene. CDR1 DFQATT and CDR2 SNEGSKA come from the germline V gene (reference sequence). The CDR3 sequence is CSAVSGGNTGELFF. In DNA form, the CDR3 reads TGCAGTGCTGTCAGCGGGGGGAACACCGGGGAGCTGTTTTTT.

This clonotype was recorded at least ten times. The chain couples TRBV20-1 to TRBJ2-7, with 10 bases lining up with TRBD1. This CDR3 is built from 12 residues. Germline lookup yields CDR1 DFQATT and CDR2 SNEGSKA (reference sequence). V trimming: 8 bases; J trimming: 4 bases; junction bases outside the gene matches: 5. In nucleotides, the CDR3 is TGCAGTATAGACAGGGGGCAGTACGAGCAGTACTTC. This codes for CSIDRGQYEQYF.

The sample holds many counts of this clonotype. This chain joins TRBV19 and TRBJ1-1, with TRBD1 identical over 11 bases. The CDR3 contains 13 residues. V was clipped by 4 bases and J by 8 bases; unmatched bases: 3. Germline CDR1 and CDR2: LNHDA and SQIVND (reference sequence). The chain's CDR3 is CASSTRTGGEAFF. The CDR3 DNA reads as TGTGCCAGTAGTACCAGGACAGGGGGCGAAGCTTTCTTT.